The 6 T cell receptor beta chains given below trace back to one sample, sequenced in a study of early T cells in non-severe SARS-CoV-2 infection. TCRdb re-called the 5' RACE reads with MiXCR, one entry per CDR3 protein. The table records approximately 76,000 distinct CDR3 sequences, about 11% of them present only once. Source material: whole blood. The receptors were gathered from an adult who was a healthcare worker with PCR-confirmed SARS-CoV-2 infection or an uninfected control (not recorded which).

The chain carries TRBV20-1 and TRBJ1-2; TRBD1 is a possible D gene (5 bases). This CDR3 is 14 amino acids long. The V and J ends lost 5 bases and 4 bases respectively, with 17 bases between them. CDR1 and CDR2 from the germline V gene are DFQATT and SNEGSKA (reference sequence). The CDR3 reads CSAPPLPGGYGYTF. The CDR3 nucleotides are TGCAGTGCTCCACCCCTTCCGGGGGGCTATGGCTACACCTTC.

This clonotype was seen many times. This rearrangement joins TRBV2 to TRBJ2-1, with 12 bases lining up with TRBD2. Germline assignment: CDR1 SNHLY and CDR2 FYNNEI. The CDR3 contains 15 residues. After removal of 7 bases from V and 4 bases from J, the junction contained 5 bases not matched to a gene. CDR3 DNA: TGTGCCAGCACCCGACTAGCGGGGGCGTACAATGAGCAGTTCTTC. This encodes CASTRLAGAYNEQFF.

This clonotype appeared many times. The chain recombines TRBV20-1 with TRBJ2-1, with D hard to call. The CDR3 has 14 amino acids. Per germline, CDR1 DFQATT and CDR2 SNEGSKA (reference sequence). V lost 5 bases and J 0 bases, leaving 11 bases between the germline ends. This chain's CDR3 is CSAHTQSSYNEQFF. The CDR3 region has the DNA TGCAGTGCTCATACACAGAGCTCCTACAATGAGCAGTTCTTC.

This clonotype has ten or more counts. V and J are TRBV3-1 and TRBJ1-2; maybe TRBD1 (5 bases). Per germline, CDR1 LGHDT and CDR2 YNNKEL (reference sequence). V was trimmed by 6 bases and J by 0 bases, leaving 14 bases between them. CDR3 size: 15 residues. CDR3 in DNA: TGTGCCAGCAGTTACACCGGGACGGCTAACTATGGCTACACCTTC. This sequence encodes CASSYTGTANYGYTF.

This chain uses TRBV4-3 with TRBJ2-1; TRBD1 matches 7 bases. There are 16 residues in the CDR3. Losses at the gene ends were 1 base for V and 12 bases for J; bases not matched to a gene: 15. In germline, CDR1 is LGHNA, CDR2 YSLEER. CDR3 sequence: CASSQASRGQTFRQFF. The DNA for the CDR3 is TGCGCCAGCAGCCAAGCGTCGAGGGGACAGACCTTTCGGCAGTTCTTC.

This clonotype appeared once. This may come from a read error, since a much larger clone is one base off. The rearrangement uses TRBV20-1 and TRBJ2-1; TRBD2 matches 7 bases. The CDR3 length is 14 residues. Germline V gene sequence: CDR1 DFQATT, CDR2 SNEGSKA (reference sequence). CDR3 DNA: TGCAGTGCTAGCCGGGGGGTTCCCTACAATGAGCAGTCCTTC. It encodes CSASRGVPYNEQSF.